Shown below are 21 T cell receptor beta chains from a single sample sequenced in a study of T-cell memory formation after mild COVID-19. Via MiXCR, TCRdb re-called the 5' RACE reads, giving one row per CDR3 protein. Of around 390,000 distinct CDR3 sequences listed, about 16% were seen once; the top ten hold about 22%. Sequenced material: PBMCs or a T cell subset sorted from them (not recorded which). These receptors all stem from a man between 18 and 29 years old who had mild COVID-19 (a few samples of this study predate the infection). Cell type and time point are not known.

This clonotype was recorded a few times. The gene calls are TRBV4-3 and TRBJ1-2; 8 nucleotides line up with TRBD1. CDR1 is LGHNA and CDR2 is YSLEER in the germline V gene. The J segment lost 5 bases and the V segment lost 1 base, leaving 0 bases of the junction unmatched. The CDR3 is made up of 13 amino acids. CDR3 sequence (DNA): TGCGCCAGCAGCCAAGGGACAGGGTATGGCTACACCTTC. Encoded protein: CASSQGTGYGYTF.

Many counts were recorded for this clonotype. The V call is TRBV6-6, the J call TRBJ2-7; 10 bases line up with TRBD2. V lost 6 bases to trimming and J lost 1 base; unmatched junction nucleotides: 9. The CDR3 consists of 16 residues. Germline CDR1 reads MNHNY; CDR2 reads SVGAGI (reference sequence). The CDR3 DNA is TGTGCCAGCAGCACATTAGCGGGGGGCTATTCCTACGAGCAGTACTTC. It codes for CASSTLAGGYSYEQYF.

The V and J genes are TRBV19 and TRBJ2-7; 8 positions match TRBD1. The CDR3 runs to 15 residues. Trimming at V came to 0 bases and at J to 2 bases, leaving 3 bases not matched to a gene. CDR1 and CDR2 (germline): LNHDA, SQIVND (reference sequence). The CDR3, as DNA: TGTGCCAGTAGTATAGATCCAGGGGGCCCCTACGAGCAGTACTTC. It translates to CASSIDPGGPYEQYF.

This chain's CDR3 is CSVATGGTETQYF. CDR3 nucleotides: TGCAGCGTTGCGACAGGGGGCACAGAGACCCAGTACTTC. The chain has TRBV29-1 and TRBJ2-5, with 10 bases lining up with TRBD1. Per the germline V gene, CDR1 is SQVTM and CDR2 is ANQGSEA. Trimming at V came to 4 bases and at J to 4 bases, leaving 3 bases not matched to a gene. This CDR3 comprises 13 residues.

This clonotype was observed a handful of times. This sequence joins TRBV5-8 and TRBJ1-1; D is perhaps TRBD1 (6 bases). V was trimmed by 2 bases and J by 4 bases, leaving 21 bases between them. This CDR3 region has 17 residues. Germline assignment: CDR1 SGHTS and CDR2 YDEGEE. In nucleotides, the CDR3 is TGTGCCAGCAGCTTTAAAACAGGGTCATCTGGGGGCACTGAAGCTTTCTTT. Its protein is CASSFKTGSSGGTEAFF.

Only a few counts were recorded for this clonotype. This rearrangement joins TRBV4-3 to TRBJ2-2; D is undetermined. The CDR3 loop spans 13 amino acids. Germline values: CDR1 LGHNA, CDR2 YSLEER. V dropped 2 bases and J dropped 7 bases, with 8 bases sitting between them. CDR3: CASSQLLGGELFF. The CDR3 coding sequence is TGCGCCAGCAGCCAACTCCTGGGCGGGGAGCTGTTTTTT.

This clonotype came up many times. This chain joins TRBV7-8 and TRBJ1-1; TRBD1 matches at 7 bases. V lost 6 bases, J lost 3 bases, and 19 bases stayed unmatched. This CDR3 region has 18 residues. Germline values: CDR1 SGHVS, CDR2 FQNEAQ. Here the CDR3 reads CASRYRITGYRGDTEAFF. CDR3 in DNA: TGTGCCAGCAGATATCGGATAACAGGGTACAGGGGCGACACTGAAGCTTTCTTT.

This rearrangement joins TRBV5-1 to TRBJ2-1, with no clear D. In germline, CDR1 is SGHRS, CDR2 YFSETQ. The V gene lost 0 bases and the J gene lost 0 bases, with 13 bases spanning the gap. This CDR3 has 17 residues. Here the CDR3 DNA reads TGCGCCAGCAGCTTGGCTTCCGATGCGAGCTCCTACAATGAGCAGTTCTTC. It translates to CASSLASDASSYNEQFF.

A few counts support this clonotype. The V gene is TRBV6-1, the J gene TRBJ2-7; TRBD2 agrees at 7 bases. CDR3 size: 13 residues. Per germline, CDR1 MNHNS and CDR2 SASEGT. Trimming removed 6 bases from V and 6 bases from J; junction bases left unmatched: 8. The DNA of the CDR3 is TGTGCCAGCAGGAATTGGGACTACCTCGAGCAGTACGTC. Encoded protein: CASRNWDYLEQYV.

The CDR3 region is CASSEGGFTYEQYF. The CDR3 DNA reads as TGTGCCAGCAGTGAAGGGGGCTTCACCTACGAGCAGTACTTC. The chain carries TRBV25-1 and TRBJ2-7; tentatively, D is TRBD1 (6 bases). V lost 2 bases, J lost 2 bases, and 10 bases lay in between. The germline V gene has CDR1 MGHDK and CDR2 SYGVNS. The CDR3 contains 14 residues.

This clonotype was detected only a few times. At one of its ends the junction is not consistent with the germline gene, which may arise from a read error. The V and J genes are TRBV29-1 and TRBJ2-3; perhaps TRBD1 as D (7 bases). Germline assignment: CDR1 SQVTM and CDR2 ANQGSEA. The CDR3 contains 12 residues. As DNA, the CDR3 is TGTCCAGGGGGGAGCGGCACAGATACGCAGTATTTT. Protein: CPGGSGTDTQYF.

This clonotype was found a few times. The chain has TRBV6-2 or TRBV6-3 and TRBJ2-1, with D possibly TRBD1 on 7 matching bases. This CDR3 has 17 amino acids. Germline CDR1 is MNHEY and CDR2 is SVGEGT. V was cut by 2 bases and J by 8 bases, with 22 bases left in between. The CDR3 sequence is CASSYPSRQGLGHEQFF. CDR3 nucleotides: TGTGCCAGCAGTTACCCCTCAAGACAGGGACTTGGCCATGAGCAGTTCTTC.

This clonotype was found a few times. The CDR3 sequence: CASSHRGAIQETQYF. The CDR3 coding sequence is TGTGCCAGCAGCCACCGGGGTGCTATTCAAGAGACCCAGTACTTC. The rearrangement joins TRBV5-6 to TRBJ2-5; D may be TRBD2 (5 bases). The CDR3 spans 15 residues. V was trimmed by 4 bases and J by 2 bases, leaving 15 bases between them. Per germline, CDR1 SGHDT and CDR2 YYEEEE.

This chain uses TRBV7-9 with TRBJ2-7; a weak D match, TRBD1 (6 bases). V shed 5 bases and J shed 2 bases, with 16 bases lying between them. Looked up from germline, CDR1 is SEHNR and CDR2 is FQNEAQ (reference sequence). The CDR3 contains 15 residues. As DNA, the CDR3 is TGTGCCAGCAGCAATTTTTTGGGGGCTACCTACGAGCAGTACTTC. Its translation is CASSNFLGATYEQYF.

The V and J genes are TRBV10-3 and TRBJ2-7, with 11 nucleotides matching TRBD2. Germline lookup yields CDR1 ENHRY and CDR2 SYGVKD. V trimming: 4 bases; J trimming: 3 bases; junction bases outside the gene matches: 5. The CDR3 consists of 15 residues. CDR3 bases: TGTGCCATCAGTGGTACTAGCGGGAGCAACTACGAGCAGTACTTC. Translation: CAISGTSGSNYEQYF.

At least ten counts were recorded for this clonotype. The chain has TRBV2 and TRBJ2-7; TRBD1 aligns across 11 bases. Germline loops: CDR1 SNHLY, CDR2 FYNNEI. J lost 2 bases, V lost 6 bases, and 3 bases had no gene match. The CDR3 runs 14 residues. The CDR3 bases are TGTGCCAGCAGCCGGGACAGGGGGACCTACGAGCAGTACTTC. Amino acids: CASSRDRGTYEQYF.

CDR3 sequence: CASSQRTGVADTQYF. The CDR3 nucleotides read TGCGCCAGCAGCCAACGGACAGGGGTGGCAGATACGCAGTATTTT. The chain carries TRBV4-3 and TRBJ2-3, with TRBD1 matching over 9 bases. The CDR3 is made up of 15 amino acids. J lost 4 bases, V lost 2 bases, and 4 bases had no gene match. Germline V gives CDR1 LGHNA, CDR2 YSLEER.

This CDR3 reads CASSKEGARAKNIQYF. CDR3 coding DNA: TGTGCCAGCAGCAAAGAGGGGGCGAGGGCCAAAAACATTCAGTACTTC. The gene calls are TRBV21-1 and TRBJ2-4; TRBD1 is the table's D call, not checked against the DNA. TRBV21-1 is assigned pseudogene status. The CDR3 totals 16 residues.

CDR3: CATSPSVGEKLFF. DNA for the CDR3: TGTGCCACCAGTCCCTCGGTGGGGGAAAAACTGTTTTTT. This sequence joins TRBV24-1 and TRBJ1-4; D unclear. Germline V gene data show CDR1 as KGHDR and CDR2 as SFDVKD. The CDR3 covers 13 residues. V lost 6 bases and J 8 bases, leaving 12 bases between the germline ends.

The J gene is TRBJ2-7, the V gene TRBV4-1; 7 bases are a match to TRBD1. Germline CDR1 MGHRA, CDR2 YSYEKL. The CDR3 consists of 15 residues. The V and J ends lost 1 base and 3 bases, in that order; junction bases with no gene match: 6. The CDR3 sequence: CASSQVGTDDYEQYF. CDR3 in DNA: TGCGCCAGCAGCCAAGTAGGGACAGATGACTACGAGCAGTACTTC.

The sample holds a few counts of this clonotype. The J gene is TRBJ2-3, the V gene TRBV7-2; D might be TRBD2 (6 bases). The CDR3 is 14 amino acids. CDR1 is SGHTA, CDR2 FQGNSA, per germline. Trimming shortened V by 5 bases and J by 2 bases, and 11 bases separated the two germline ends. In DNA, the CDR3 is TGTGCCAGCAGCCTGACTAGTGCCACAGATACGCAGTATTTT. Translated: CASSLTSATDTQYF.